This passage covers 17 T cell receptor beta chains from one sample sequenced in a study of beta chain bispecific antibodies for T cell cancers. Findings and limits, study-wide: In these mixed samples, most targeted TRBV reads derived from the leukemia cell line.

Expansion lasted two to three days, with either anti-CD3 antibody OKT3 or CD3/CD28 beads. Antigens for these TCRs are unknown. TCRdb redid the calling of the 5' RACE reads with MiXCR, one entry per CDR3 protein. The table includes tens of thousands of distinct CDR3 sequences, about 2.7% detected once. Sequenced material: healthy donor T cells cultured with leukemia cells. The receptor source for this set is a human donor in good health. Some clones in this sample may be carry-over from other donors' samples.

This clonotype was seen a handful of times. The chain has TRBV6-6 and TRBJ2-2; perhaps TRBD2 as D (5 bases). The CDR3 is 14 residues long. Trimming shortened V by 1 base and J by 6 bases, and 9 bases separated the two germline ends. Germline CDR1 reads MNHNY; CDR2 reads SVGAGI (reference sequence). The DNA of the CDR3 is TGTGCCAGCAGTTACTTAGCGAGGGCCGGGGAGCTGTTTTTT. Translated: CASSYLARAGELFF.

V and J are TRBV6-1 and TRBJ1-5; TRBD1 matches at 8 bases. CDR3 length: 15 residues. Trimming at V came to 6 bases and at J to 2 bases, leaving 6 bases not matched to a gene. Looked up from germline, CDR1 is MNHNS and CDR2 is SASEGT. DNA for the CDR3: TGTGCCAGCAGCAAGGACAGGGCCGGCAATCAGCCCCAGCATTTT. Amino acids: CASSKDRAGNQPQHF.

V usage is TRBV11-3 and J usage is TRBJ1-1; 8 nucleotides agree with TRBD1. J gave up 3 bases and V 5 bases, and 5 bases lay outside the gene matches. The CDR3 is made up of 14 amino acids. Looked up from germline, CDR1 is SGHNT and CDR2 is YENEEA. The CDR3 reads CASSRQGRDTEAFF. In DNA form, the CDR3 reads TGTGCCAGCAGCCGACAGGGGAGGGACACTGAAGCTTTCTTT.

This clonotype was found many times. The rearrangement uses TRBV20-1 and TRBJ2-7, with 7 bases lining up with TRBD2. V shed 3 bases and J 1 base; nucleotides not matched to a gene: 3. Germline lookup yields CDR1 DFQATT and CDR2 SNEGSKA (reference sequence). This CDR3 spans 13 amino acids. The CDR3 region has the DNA TGCAGTGCTAGCGGGGGGAATTCCTACGAGCAGTACTTC. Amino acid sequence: CSASGGNSYEQYF.

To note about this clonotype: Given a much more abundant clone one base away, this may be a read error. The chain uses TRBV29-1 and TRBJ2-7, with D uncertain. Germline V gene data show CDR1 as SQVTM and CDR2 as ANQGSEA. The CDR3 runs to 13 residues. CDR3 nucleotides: TGCTGCGTGGCTGAGACTGCCTCCTACGAGCAGTACTTC. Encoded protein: CCVAETASYEQYF.

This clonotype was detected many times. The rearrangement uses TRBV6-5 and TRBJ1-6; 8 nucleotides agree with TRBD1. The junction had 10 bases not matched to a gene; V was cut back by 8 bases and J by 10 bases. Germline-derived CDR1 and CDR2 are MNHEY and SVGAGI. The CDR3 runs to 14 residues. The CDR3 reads CASRDRPDRSPLHF. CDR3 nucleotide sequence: TGTGCCAGCCGGGACAGGCCGGACCGGTCACCCCTCCACTTT.

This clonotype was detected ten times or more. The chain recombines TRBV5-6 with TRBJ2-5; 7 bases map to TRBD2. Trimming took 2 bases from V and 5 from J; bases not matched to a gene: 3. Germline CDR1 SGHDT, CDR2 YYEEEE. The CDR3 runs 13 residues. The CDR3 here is CASSFGRLETQYF. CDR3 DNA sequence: TGTGCCAGCAGCTTCGGGAGGTTGGAGACCCAGTACTTC.

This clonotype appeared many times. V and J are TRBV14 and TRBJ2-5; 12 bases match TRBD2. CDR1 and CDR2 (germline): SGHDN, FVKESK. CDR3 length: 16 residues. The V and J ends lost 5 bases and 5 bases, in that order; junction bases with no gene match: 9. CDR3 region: CASSLRTSGVQETQYF. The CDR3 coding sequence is TGTGCCAGCAGCTTAAGGACTAGCGGGGTTCAGGAGACCCAGTACTTC.

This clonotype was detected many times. CDR3 nucleotides: TGCGCCAGCAGCTTGAACCAGGCCGGTCCCTCACTCACAGATACGCAGTATTTT. Translation gives CASSLNQAGPSLTDTQYF. This chain links TRBV5-1 with TRBJ2-3; D gene uncertain. The CDR3 has 18 residues. In germline, CDR1 is SGHRS, CDR2 YFSETQ. Trimming cost V 1 base and J 2 bases, with 20 bases left between them. The variable domain in full, with the rest retrieved from reference TRBV5-1 and TRBJ2-3, is KAGVTQTPRYLIKTRGQQVTLSCSPISGHRSVSWYQQTPGQGLQFLFEYFSETQRNKGNFPGRFSGRQFSNSRSEMNVSTLELGDSALYLCASSLNQAGPSLTDTQYFGPGTRLTVL.

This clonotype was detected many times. The CDR3 protein is CASSPPGIWREQYF. The CDR3 DNA reads TGTGCCAGCTCACCACCGGGAATTTGGCGCGAGCAGTACTTC. The gene calls are TRBV18 and TRBJ2-7; D is undetermined. The CDR3 extends over 14 amino acids. The germline CDR1 and CDR2 sequences are KGHSH and LQKENI. V lost 0 bases to trimming and J lost 6 bases, with 12 bases between them.

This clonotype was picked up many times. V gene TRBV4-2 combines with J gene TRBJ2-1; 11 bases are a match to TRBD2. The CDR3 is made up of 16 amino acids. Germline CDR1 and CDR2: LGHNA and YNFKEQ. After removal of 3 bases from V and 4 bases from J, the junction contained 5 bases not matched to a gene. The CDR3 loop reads CASSQVTSGGYNEQFF. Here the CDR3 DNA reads TGTGCCAGCAGCCAGGTCACTAGCGGGGGTTACAATGAGCAGTTCTTC.

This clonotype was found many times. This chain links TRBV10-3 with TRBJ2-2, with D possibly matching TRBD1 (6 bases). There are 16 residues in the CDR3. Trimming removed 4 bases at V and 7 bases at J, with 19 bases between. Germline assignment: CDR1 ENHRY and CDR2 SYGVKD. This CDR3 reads CAISGGTPLIGGELFF. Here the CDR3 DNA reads TGTGCCATCAGTGGGGGGACACCACTAATCGGCGGGGAGCTGTTTTTT.

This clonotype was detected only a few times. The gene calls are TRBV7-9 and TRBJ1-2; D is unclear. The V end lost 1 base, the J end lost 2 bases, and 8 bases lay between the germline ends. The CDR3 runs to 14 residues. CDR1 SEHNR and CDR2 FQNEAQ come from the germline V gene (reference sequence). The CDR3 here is CASSLDASNYGYTF. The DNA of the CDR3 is TGTGCCAGCAGCTTAGATGCCAGCAACTATGGCTACACCTTC. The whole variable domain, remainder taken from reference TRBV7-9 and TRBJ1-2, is DTGVSQNPRHKITKRGQNVTFRCDPISEHNRLYWYRQTLGQGPEFLTYFQNEAQLEKSRLLSDRFSAERPKGSFSTLEIQRTEQGDSAMYLCASSLDASNYGYTFGSGTRLTVV.

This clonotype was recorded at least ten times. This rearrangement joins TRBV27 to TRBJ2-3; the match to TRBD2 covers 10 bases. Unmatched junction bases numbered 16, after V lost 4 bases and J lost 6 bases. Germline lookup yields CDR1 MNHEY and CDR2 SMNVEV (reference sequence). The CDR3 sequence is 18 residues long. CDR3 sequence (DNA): TGTGCCAGCAGTTCACGACTAGCGGGTTATAGACCGGGCGATACGCAGTATTTT. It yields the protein CASSSRLAGYRPGDTQYF.

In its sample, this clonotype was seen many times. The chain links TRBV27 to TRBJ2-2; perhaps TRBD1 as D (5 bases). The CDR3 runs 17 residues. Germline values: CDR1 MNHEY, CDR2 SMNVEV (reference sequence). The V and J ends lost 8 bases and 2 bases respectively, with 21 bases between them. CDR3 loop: CASGRQGPLRNTGELFF. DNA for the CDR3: TGTGCCAGCGGTAGGCAGGGCCCCTTACGTAACACCGGGGAGCTGTTTTTT.

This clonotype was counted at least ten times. CDR3 bases: TGTGCCAGCAGTTCCGGGACAGGCTACAATGAGCAGTTCTTC. This encodes CASSSGTGYNEQFF. J is TRBJ2-1 and V is TRBV6-5; 8 nucleotides agree with TRBD1. CDR1 is MNHEY, CDR2 SVGAGI, per germline. J lost 3 bases, V lost 4 bases, and 2 bases had no gene match. The CDR3 is made up of 14 amino acids.

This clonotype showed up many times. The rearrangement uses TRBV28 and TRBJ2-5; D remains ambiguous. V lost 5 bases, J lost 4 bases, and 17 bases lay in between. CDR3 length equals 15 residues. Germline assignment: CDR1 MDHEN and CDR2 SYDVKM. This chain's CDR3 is CASSLGRHTGETQYF. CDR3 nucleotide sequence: TGTGCCAGCAGTCTCGGACGACACACGGGAGAGACCCAGTACTTC.